The 24 T cell receptor beta chains below were found in one sample sequenced in a study of T cell responses to AZD1222 COVID-19 vaccine. TCRdb keeps only in-frame clones here, not all; method: immunoSEQ multiplex PCR. The sample lists around 110,000 clones, around 90% occurring once. The sample in question was peripheral blood, obtained on day 0 of AZD1222 vaccination. The source is an adult in good health.

The chain couples TRBV7-9 to TRBJ1-2, with D perhaps matching TRBD1 (5 bases). The CDR3 extends over 13 amino acids. Germline values: CDR1 SEHNR, CDR2 FQNEAQ (reference sequence). The V end was cut by 3 bases, the J end by 5 bases, with 10 bases between. DNA for the CDR3: TGTGCCAGCAGCTTGGGGCAGCTATATGGCTACACCTTC. Translated: CASSLGQLYGYTF.

In this sample, this clone turned up once. The genes are TRBV29-1 and TRBJ1-2; 10 bases align to TRBD1. Germline V gene data show CDR1 as SQVTM and CDR2 as ANQGSEA. The junction had 6 bases not matched to a gene; V was cut back by 4 bases and J by 1 base. This CDR3 is built from 15 residues. The CDR3 is CSVVDRGERNYGYTF. CDR3 in DNA: TGCAGCGTTGTGGACAGGGGGGAACGTAACTATGGCTACACCTTC.

V gene TRBV5-4 combines with J gene TRBJ1-2; perhaps TRBD1 as D (6 bases). The CDR3 extends over 15 amino acids. V shed 4 bases and J shed 8 bases, with 21 bases lying between them. Germline-derived CDR1 and CDR2 are SGHNT and YYREEE (reference sequence). The CDR3 protein is CASSQGQIGTLGYTF. Written as DNA, the CDR3 is TGTGCCAGCAGCCAGGGACAAATTGGGACTTTAGGCTACACCTTC.

This clone showed up just a few times. The chain is built from TRBV9 and TRBJ2-7; 10 bases align to TRBD1. The CDR3 is 15 amino acids. V dropped 3 bases and J dropped 2; count of bases not matched to a gene: 5. Per the germline V gene, CDR1 is SGDLS and CDR2 is YYNGEE. CDR3 sequence reads: CASSASGTGAYEQYF. As DNA, the CDR3 is TGTGCCAGCAGCGCTTCCGGGACAGGGGCCTACGAGCAGTACTTC. The whole variable domain, filled in from reference TRBV9 and TRBJ2-7, reads DSGVTQTPKHLITATGQRVTLRCSPRSGDLSVYWYQQSLDQGLQFLIQYYNGEERAKGNILERFSAQQFPDLHSELNLSSLELGDSALYFCASSASGTGAYEQYFGPGTRLTVT.

The J gene is TRBJ2-3, the V gene TRBV5-1; no firm D call. There are 15 residues in the CDR3. CDR1 SGHRS and CDR2 YFSETQ come from the germline V gene. The V and J ends lost 5 bases and 0 bases respectively, with 13 bases between them. CDR3: CASRSDGSSTDTQYF. The DNA for the CDR3 is TGCGCCAGCAGATCGGATGGCAGTAGCACAGATACGCAGTATTTT.

The chain combines TRBV3-1 (or the pseudogene TRBV3-2) with TRBJ2-1, with D unresolved. The CDR3 length is 13 residues. Germline lookup yields CDR1 LGHDT and CDR2 YNNKEL (reference sequence). Deletions cut 1 base from V and 10 bases from J, with 11 bases between. The CDR3 is CASSQGAPPEQFF. For the CDR3, the DNA is TGTGCCAGCAGCCAAGGTGCACCACCCGAGCAGTTCTTC.

The gene calls are TRBV6-5 and TRBJ1-1; no clear D. CDR1 MNHEY and CDR2 SVGAGI come from the germline V gene. The CDR3 is made up of 13 amino acids. V lost 6 bases and J 6 bases, leaving 14 bases between the germline ends. This CDR3 is CASRMDDWAEAFF. For the CDR3, the DNA is TGTGCCAGCAGGATGGATGATTGGGCTGAAGCTTTCTTT.

The rearrangement links TRBV20-1 to TRBJ2-1; 9 bases align to TRBD2. The CDR3 totals 14 residues. The germline V gene encodes CDR1 DFQATT and CDR2 SNEGSKA (reference sequence). The V and J ends lost 3 bases and 5 bases, in that order; junction bases with no gene match: 5. CDR3 region: CSASRREGHNEQFF. In DNA form, the CDR3 reads TGCAGTGCTAGTAGGCGGGAGGGCCACAATGAGCAGTTCTTC.

This rearrangement joins TRBV7-2 to TRBJ2-3, with D maybe TRBD2 (6 bases). The CDR3 consists of 14 residues. Germline V gene data show CDR1 as SGHTA and CDR2 as FQGNSA. Trimming left V 3 bases short and J 1 base short, with 8 bases between. The CDR3 region is CASSFTGGTDTQYF. CDR3 coding DNA: TGTGCCAGCAGCTTTACGGGAGGCACAGATACGCAGTATTTT.

The J gene is TRBJ1-4, the V gene TRBV28, with D hard to call. V lost 8 bases, J lost 1 base, and 8 bases lay in between. Germline CDR1 is MDHEN and CDR2 is SYDVKM. The length of the CDR3 is 13 residues. CDR3 in DNA: TGTGCCAGCCTACGAGTAACTAATGAAAAACTGTTTTTT. It encodes CASLRVTNEKLFF. Looking up the rest from reference TRBV28 and TRBJ1-4 gives the full variable domain: DVKVTQSSRYLVKRTGEKVFLECVQDMDHENMFWYRQDPGLGLRLIYFSYDVKMKEKGDIPEGYSVSREKKERFSLILESASTNQTSMYLCASLRVTNEKLFFGSGTQLSVL.

The chain couples TRBV27 to TRBJ2-4; TRBD1 agrees at 7 bases. Unmatched junction bases numbered 10, after V lost 5 bases and J lost 0 bases. The germline CDR1 and CDR2 sequences are MNHEY and SMNVEV (reference sequence). The CDR3 totals 17 residues. The CDR3 loop is CASSPGTVKLAKNIQYF. In DNA, the CDR3 is TGTGCCAGCAGTCCAGGGACAGTCAAGCTAGCCAAAAACATTCAGTACTTC.

This clone was counted a few times. The chain uses TRBV6-2 or TRBV6-3 and TRBJ2-1, with D uncertain. The CDR3 has 12 amino acids. V was shortened by 1 base and J by 6 bases, with 4 bases between the two germline ends. The germline V gene encodes CDR1 MNHEY and CDR2 SVGEGT. This CDR3 is CASSYWANEQFF. The CDR3 DNA sequence: TGTGCCAGCAGTTACTGGGCCAATGAGCAGTTCTTC.

This clone was seen a single time. V and J are TRBV19 and TRBJ1-5; weak D call: TRBD1 (6 bases). The CDR3 spans 15 residues. V was clipped by 7 bases and J by 3 bases, with 16 bases between them. Germline loops: CDR1 LNHDA, CDR2 SQIVND (reference sequence). Here the CDR3 DNA reads TGTGCCAGTAATGGCGGGCAGGGGAACAATCAGCCCCAGCATTTT. Translating it yields CASNGGQGNNQPQHF. Full variable domain (remainder filled in from reference TRBV19 and TRBJ1-5): DGGITQSPKYLFRKEGQNVTLSCEQNLNHDAMYWYRQDPGQGLRLIYYSQIVNDFQKGDIAEGYSVSREKKESFPLTVTSAQKNPTAFYLCASNGGQGNNQPQHFGDGTRLSIL.

The chain has TRBV28 and TRBJ2-7; 7 nucleotides align to TRBD2. This CDR3 region has 15 residues. V shed 6 bases, J shed 6 bases, and the junction held 14 bases outside the gene matches. Germline assignment: CDR1 MDHEN and CDR2 SYDVKM. Here the CDR3 reads CASSLGGVVLFEQYF. The CDR3 DNA sequence: TGTGCCAGCAGCCTGGGAGGGGTCGTTCTGTTCGAGCAGTACTTC.

This rearrangement joins TRBV18 to TRBJ2-5; no clear D. The germline V gene has CDR1 KGHSH and CDR2 LQKENI. The CDR3 contains 13 residues. Trimming cost V 0 bases and J 2 bases, with 4 bases left between them. CDR3 loop: CASSPPGQETQYF. The CDR3 nucleotides are TGTGCCAGCTCACCACCAGGTCAAGAGACCCAGTACTTC. The full variable domain, in which reference TRBV18 and TRBJ2-5 provide the parts outside the CDR3, is NAGVMQNPRHLVRRRGQEARLRCSPMKGHSHVYWYRQLPEEGLKFMVYLQKENIIDESGMPKERFSAEFPKEGPSILRIQQVVRGDSAAYFCASSPPGQETQYFGPGTRLLVL.

This clone was seen a handful of times. V is TRBV5-5 and J is TRBJ2-2, with a possible D match to TRBD2 (5 bases). V was shortened by 4 bases and J by 4 bases, with 14 bases between the two germline ends. The CDR3 totals 15 residues. CDR1 and CDR2 from the germline V gene are SGHKS and YYEKEE (reference sequence). The CDR3 protein is CASSRGATLTGELFF. The CDR3 DNA is TGTGCCAGCAGCCGGGGAGCTACCCTCACCGGGGAGCTGTTTTTT.

The chain employs TRBV18 and TRBJ1-2; TRBD1 matches 11 bases. The CDR3 is 14 amino acids. Germline V CDR1 and CDR2: KGHSH, LQKENI. V trimming: 4 bases; J trimming: 6 bases; junction bases outside the gene matches: 4. The CDR3 region has the DNA TGTGCCAGCTCACTAGGACAGGGGGCGGATGGCTACACCTTC. Translated, it gives CASSLGQGADGYTF.

The chain couples TRBV19 to TRBJ1-1, with D tentatively TRBD1 (5 bases). Trimming removed 3 bases from V and 0 bases from J, with 14 bases in between. Looked up from germline, CDR1 is LNHDA and CDR2 is SQIVND (reference sequence). The CDR3 is made up of 16 amino acids. Here the CDR3 DNA reads TGTGCCAGTAGTATGACGCGACAGATCATGAACACTGAAGCTTTCTTT. Translation gives CASSMTRQIMNTEAFF.

The chain uses TRBV11-2 and TRBJ1-6, with unresolved D. Germline CDR1 is SGHAT and CDR2 is FQNNGV. Deletions cut 1 base from V and 6 bases from J, with 4 bases between. This CDR3 is 13 amino acids long. CDR3 sequence: CASSLASNSPLHF. The CDR3 nucleotides read TGTGCCAGCAGCTTAGCCAGTAATTCACCCCTCCACTTT.

The chain has TRBV2 and TRBJ2-7; D remains ambiguous. Deletions cut 7 bases from V and 0 bases from J, with 10 bases between. Germline lookup yields CDR1 SNHLY and CDR2 FYNNEI. This CDR3 has 13 amino acids. As DNA, the CDR3 is TGTGCCAGCATCCCTACGATCTCCTACGAGCAGTACTTC. It yields the protein CASIPTISYEQYF.

CDR3 sequence reads: CASSLGGGTEAFF. Here the CDR3 DNA reads TGTGCTAGTTCCTTGGGTGGAGGTACTGAAGCTTTCTTT. J is TRBJ1-1 and V is TRBV12-5; no reliable D call. CDR3 length equals 13 residues. The V end lost 8 bases, the J end lost 5 bases, and 15 bases lay between the germline ends. The germline V gene encodes CDR1 LGHNT and CDR2 FRNRAP.

This clone was seen only once. Other DNA sequences in this specimen translate into the identical CDR3. The chain links TRBV5-4 to TRBJ2-1; possibly TRBD2 for D (5 bases). The CDR3 spans 11 residues. With 2 bases removed from V and 9 bases from J, the gap between germline ends came to 6 bases. Looked up from germline, CDR1 is SGHNT and CDR2 is YYREEE (reference sequence). CDR3 DNA: TGTGCCAGCAGCTTCCGGGGTGAGCAGTTCTTC. Translating it yields CASSFRGEQFF.

The chain carries TRBV5-8 and TRBJ1-5; perhaps TRBD1 as D (6 bases). V was pared by 4 bases and J by 4 bases, with 12 bases between. This CDR3 has 14 residues. CDR1 SGHTS and CDR2 YDEGEE come from the germline V gene. This CDR3 reads CASSLRGANQPQHF. DNA of the CDR3: TGTGCCAGCAGCCTGAGGGGGGCTAATCAGCCCCAGCATTTT. Together with reference TRBV5-8 and TRBJ1-5, the CDR3 gives the full variable domain: EAGVTQSPTHLIKTRGQQATLRCSPISGHTSVYWYQQALGLGLQFLLWYDEGEERNRGNFPPRFSGRQFPNYSSELNVNALELEDSALYLCASSLRGANQPQHFGDGTRLSIL.

The chain is built from TRBV3-1 (or the pseudogene TRBV3-2) and TRBJ1-1; D gene ambiguous. Germline V gene lookup returns CDR1 LGHDT and CDR2 YNNKEL (reference sequence). Trimming shortened V by 2 bases and J by 5 bases, and 12 bases separated the two germline ends. CDR3 size: 14 residues. The CDR3 protein is CASSQSRVQTEAFF. CDR3 bases: TGTGCCAGCAGCCAATCCCGGGTGCAGACTGAAGCTTTCTTT.